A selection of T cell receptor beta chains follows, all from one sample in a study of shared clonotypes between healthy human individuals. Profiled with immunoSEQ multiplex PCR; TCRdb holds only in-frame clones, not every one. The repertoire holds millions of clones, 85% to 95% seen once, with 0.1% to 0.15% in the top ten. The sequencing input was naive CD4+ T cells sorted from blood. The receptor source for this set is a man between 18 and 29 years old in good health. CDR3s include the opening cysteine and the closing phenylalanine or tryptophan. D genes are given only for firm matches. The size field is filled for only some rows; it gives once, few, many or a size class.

DNA: TGCGCCAGCAGTGGGGATAGCGGGAGAAATAATGAGCAGTTCTTC; CDR3: CASSGDSGRNNEQFF; D: TRBD2; J: TRBJ2-1; size: NA; V: TRBV5-1
DNA: TGTGCCTGGACCCCGGTGAGGGCTGAAGCTTTCTTT; CDR3: CAWTPVRAEAFF; D: NA; J: TRBJ1-1; size: NA; V: TRBV30
DNA: TGTGCCGTCAGTGGCGGGGGGGCTGATACGCAGTATTTT; CDR3: CAVSGGGADTQYF; D: TRBD2; J: TRBJ2-3; size: NA; V: TRBV10-3
DNA: TGCGCCAGCAGCCTGACAGGGGGCGCGTACGAGCAGTACTTC; CDR3: CASSLTGGAYEQYF; D: TRBD1; J: TRBJ2-7; size: NA; V: TRBV5-1
DNA: TGTGCCTGCCAAGTGGATGGCAATCAGCCCCAGCATTTT; CDR3: CACQVDGNQPQHF; D: NA; J: TRBJ1-5; size: NA; V: TRBV28
DNA: TGTGCCAGCAGTAGATCCCCGGGGGGACTCAATGAAAAACTGTTTTTT; CDR3: CASSRSPGGLNEKLFF; D: NA; J: TRBJ1-4; size: NA; V: TRBV2
DNA: TGTGCCAGCTCCGTCCGCGAGGGAAAACTGTTTTTT; CDR3: CASSVREGKLFF; D: NA; J: TRBJ1-4; size: once; V: TRBV18
DNA: TGTGCCAGCAGTTTGGGACAGGGCTACTCCTACGAGCAGTACTTC; CDR3: CASSLGQGYSYEQYF; D: TRBD1; J: TRBJ2-7; size: NA; V: TRBV2
DNA: TGTGCCAGCAGCGCGGGCCTTCAAGCTAACTATGGCTACACCTTC; CDR3: CASSAGLQANYGYTF; D: NA; J: TRBJ1-2; size: NA; V: TRBV11-2
DNA: TGTGCCAGCAGTGGATCGGAGGGGAGCAATCAGCCCCAGCATTTT; CDR3: CASSGSEGSNQPQHF; D: NA; J: TRBJ1-5; size: NA; V: TRBV2
DNA: TGTGCCAGCGAAGCAGCTTCCTACGAGCAGTACTTC; CDR3: CASEAASYEQYF; D: NA; J: TRBJ2-7; size: NA; V: TRBV2
DNA: TGTGCCAGCAGCCCGGGACAGGGGACTGGAAACACCATATATTTT; CDR3: CASSPGQGTGNTIYF; D: TRBD1; J: TRBJ1-3; size: NA; V: TRBV5-6
DNA: TGTGCCTCCGGAAGCGGGGAGGCGATAAACATTCAGTACTTC; CDR3: CASGSGEAINIQYF; D: TRBD2; J: TRBJ2-4; size: NA; V: TRBV7-8
DNA: TGTGCCACCAGTATAAGGCAGGACACTGAAGCTTTCTTT; CDR3: CATSIRQDTEAFF; D: NA; J: TRBJ1-1; size: NA; V: TRBV15
DNA: TGTGCCAGCAGTCTACCTGGCAGGGGATATCGTTACGAGCAGTACTTC; CDR3: CASSLPGRGYRYEQYF; D: NA; J: TRBJ2-7; size: NA; V: TRBV28
DNA: TGTGCCAGCAGCTCTGAGGGAAGAGGGGGCTACACCTTC; CDR3: CASSSEGRGGYTF; D: NA; J: TRBJ1-2; size: NA; V: TRBV7-2
DNA: TGTGCCAGCAGTTTATCGCCTTTAACAGGGGTACACTATGGCTACACCTTC; CDR3: CASSLSPLTGVHYGYTF; D: TRBD1; J: TRBJ1-2; size: NA; V: TRBV27
DNA: TGTGCCAGCAGCCCTACGACAGGGAGAACTAACTATGGCTACACCTTC; CDR3: CASSPTTGRTNYGYTF; D: TRBD1; J: TRBJ1-2; size: NA; V: TRBV7-9
DNA: TGTGCCAGCATCCGGGAACCCAGGACTGAAGCTTTCTTT; CDR3: CASIREPRTEAFF; D: NA; J: TRBJ1-1; size: NA; V: TRBV2
DNA: TGCGCCAGCAGCGCCGGGACAGGGGTAGGTTACGAGCAGTACTTC; CDR3: CASSAGTGVGYEQYF; D: TRBD1; J: TRBJ2-7; size: NA; V: TRBV5-1
DNA: TGTGCCTGCCAGTGGCGGGATCAGCCCCAGCATTTT; CDR3: CACQWRDQPQHF; D: NA; J: TRBJ1-5; size: NA; V: TRBV30
DNA: TGTGCCAGCAGGGAATCCGCGGGCGACAACTATGGCTACACCTTC; CDR3: CASRESAGDNYGYTF; D: NA; J: TRBJ1-2; size: NA; V: TRBV9
DNA: TGTGCCATCGTCGCCGGGACGGCCAATCAGCCCCAGCATTTT; CDR3: CAIVAGTANQPQHF; D: NA; J: TRBJ1-5; size: once; V: TRBV6-1
DNA: TGTGCCAGCAGCCAAGATGGAGCCTATGTCTACGAGCAGTACTTC; CDR3: CASSQDGAYVYEQYF; D: NA; J: TRBJ2-7; size: NA; V: TRBV14
DNA: TGTGCCAGTAGTCCACTAGCGGGGCCCTACGAGCAGTACTTC; CDR3: CASSPLAGPYEQYF; D: TRBD2; J: TRBJ2-7; size: NA; V: TRBV19